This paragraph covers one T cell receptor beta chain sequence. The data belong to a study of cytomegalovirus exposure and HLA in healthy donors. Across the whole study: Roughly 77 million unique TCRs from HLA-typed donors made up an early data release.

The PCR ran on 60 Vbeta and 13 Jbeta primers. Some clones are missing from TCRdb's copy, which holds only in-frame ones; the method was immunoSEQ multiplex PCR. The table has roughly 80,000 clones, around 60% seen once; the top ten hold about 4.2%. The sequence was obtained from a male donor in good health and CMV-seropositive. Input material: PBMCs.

This chain's CDR3 is CASSCILAGECTDTQYF. CDR3 sequence (DNA): TGTGCCAGCAGTTGCATACTAGCGGGAGAGTGCACAGATACGCAGTATTTT. The chain employs TRBV28 and TRBJ2-3; 11 bases match TRBD2. J lost 1 base, V lost 4 bases, and 7 bases had no gene match. Germline CDR1 MDHEN, CDR2 SYDVKM. CDR3 size: 17 residues.